These T cell receptor beta chains were read from a single sample in a study of glioma-infiltrating T cells after dendritic cell vaccination. The table came from immunoSEQ multiplex PCR; TCRdb's copy has only in-frame clones and leaves some out. Seen here are just under 100,000 clones, 65% to 85% observed once, and the top ten hold around 5.4%. Specimen: blood, collected after dendritic cell vaccination. All receptors come from a human donor with glioblastoma. Both conserved end residues are part of each CDR3. D genes are given only for firm matches. Clone size is stated in some rows and not others, as once, few, many or a class when expanded.

clone_size j_call d_call v_call cdr3_nt cdr3_aa
NA TRBJ1-5 TRBD1 TRBV6-6 TGTGCCAGCAGTTCGAAAACCAGGGGGCCCTGGCAGCCCCAGCATTTT CASSSKTRGPWQPQHF
NA TRBJ1-1 TRBD1 TRBV5-1 TGCGCCAGCAGCCCGACAGGGGGTCGGACACGGAACACTGAAGCTTTCTTT CASSPTGGRTRNTEAFF
NA TRBJ2-3 TRBD2 TRBV27 TGTGCCAGCAGTTTATCTCGTAGCGGGGGACCCCGCTATAGCACAGATACGCAGTATTTT CASSLSRSGGPRYSTDTQYF
NA TRBJ2-7 TRBD2 TRBV29-1 TGCAGCGTGGCGTTGACTAGCGGGGGGCGCTACGAGCAGTACTTC CSVALTSGGRYEQYF
NA TRBJ2-7 TRBD2 TRBV2 TGTGCCAGCAGTTGGACTAGCGGGAGTCCCGAGCAGTACTTC CASSWTSGSPEQYF
NA TRBJ2-1 TRBD2 TRBV27 TGTGCCAGCAGTTTAGGACTAGCGGGAATAATAAATGAGCAGTTCTTC CASSLGLAGIINEQFF
few TRBJ2-1 TRBD2 TRBV5-4 TGTGCCAGCAGTCGGACTAGCGGGTCATACAATGAGCAGTTCTTC CASSRTSGSYNEQFF
few TRBJ2-3 NA TRBV28 TGTGCCAGCAGTTTCCCGTCGACAGACCCCACAGATACGCAGTATTTT CASSFPSTDPTDTQYF
NA TRBJ1-2 NA TRBV2 TGTGCCAGCAGCCCCGAGCAGCGCTATGGCTACACCTTC CASSPEQRYGYTF
NA TRBJ2-7 NA TRBV10-3 TGTGCCATCAGTAGAGGGGAGGATGGCTACGAGCAGTACTTC CAISRGEDGYEQYF
NA TRBJ1-2 NA TRBV28 TGTGCCAGCAAGTTAACCGCGAGCTATGGCTACACCTTC CASKLTASYGYTF
NA TRBJ1-2 TRBD1 TRBV19 TGTGCCAGTACTAAAAAGGGACAGGGAGACTATGGCTACACCTTC CASTKKGQGDYGYTF
once TRBJ1-1 TRBD1 TRBV7-3 TGTGCCAGCAGCCTGGGACAGACCTATGAAGCTTTCTTT CASSLGQTYEAFF
NA TRBJ2-7 NA TRBV6-1 TGTGCCAGCAGTGAGTATTACACGGGAACGGAGTACGAGCAGTACTTC CASSEYYTGTEYEQYF
few TRBJ1-3 NA TRBV5-1 TGCGCCAGCAGCTTGGCCCCGGGCTCTGGAAACACCATATATTTT CASSLAPGSGNTIYF
NA TRBJ1-3 TRBD1 TRBV19 TGTGCCAGTAGTATACTAGGTGGACAGGGCGAACGCACCATATATTTT CASSILGGQGERTIYF
once TRBJ1-2 TRBD1 TRBV7-3 TGTGCCAGCAGCTCTCGGCCCGGGACAGGGGGCTCTTTGAGCGCCACTGGCTACACCTTC CASSSRPGTGGSLSATGYTF
NA TRBJ2-7 TRBD2 TRBV6-5 TGTGCCAGCAGTCTAGCGGGAGGGTACGAGCAGTACTTC CASSLAGGYEQYF
NA TRBJ1-1 TRBD1 TRBV5-1 TGCGCCAGCAGCTTTCCGGGACAGGGAGCCCAGAACACTGAAGCTTTCTTT CASSFPGQGAQNTEAFF
NA TRBJ1-2 TRBD1 TRBV6-6 TGTGCCAGCAGTTCCCCAGGACAGGTTTTCTATGGCTACACCTTC CASSSPGQVFYGYTF